Shown below are 13 T cell receptor beta chains from a single sample sequenced in a study of control samples from healthy donors and cancer patients. This table comes from immunoSEQ multiplex PCR, and its TCRdb copy is limited to in-frame clones, with some not included. The sample holds fewer than 300,000 clones, roughly four fifths seen once. Material for sequencing was PBMCs. These receptors were taken from a woman in her fifties or sixties with lung cancer.

The genes are TRBV20-1 and TRBJ2-7, with 7 bases fitting TRBD2. After removal of 5 bases from V and 5 bases from J, the junction contained 3 bases not matched to a gene. Looked up from germline, CDR1 is DFQATT and CDR2 is SNEGSKA (reference sequence). CDR3 length: 11 amino acids. CDR3 loop: CSAPLANEQYF. CDR3 coding DNA: TGCAGTGCTCCACTAGCGAACGAGCAGTACTTC.

The chain is built from TRBV10-3 and TRBJ1-5, with D unresolved. V lost 4 bases to trimming and J lost 5 bases, with 12 bases between them. This CDR3 is built from 14 residues. Germline V gives CDR1 ENHRY, CDR2 SYGVKD. For the CDR3, the DNA is TGTGCCATCAGTGGAGATACACGGGATCAGCCCCAGCATTTT. This translates into CAISGDTRDQPQHF.

This clone was detected once. The chain couples TRBV30 to TRBJ1-1, with unresolved D. Germline assignment: CDR1 GTSNPN and CDR2 SVGIG (reference sequence). Trimming cost V 4 bases and J 6 bases, with 12 bases left between them. This CDR3 is built from 12 residues. The CDR3 protein is CAWKSVFSEAFF. The CDR3 region has the DNA TGTGCCTGGAAAAGTGTCTTCTCTGAAGCTTTCTTT.

The chain joins TRBV18 to TRBJ1-1, with no clear D. Trimming shortened V by 7 bases and J by 3 bases, and 12 bases separated the two germline ends. Germline CDR1 KGHSH, CDR2 LQKENI. The CDR3 runs 13 residues. The CDR3: CASCNQADTEAFF. DNA of the CDR3: TGTGCCAGCTGTAATCAGGCGGACACTGAAGCTTTCTTT.

The chain has TRBV6-5 and TRBJ1-6, with no clear D. Trimming took 7 bases from V and 9 from J, leaving 16 bases between them. Germline V CDR1 and CDR2: MNHEY, SVGAGI. The CDR3 totals 14 residues. For the CDR3, the DNA is TGTGCCAGCAACAGTTGGAGGGAAGGTTCACCCCTCCACTTT. Encoded protein: CASNSWREGSPLHF.

V and J are TRBV28 and TRBJ1-3; no clear D gene. The CDR3 length is 16 residues. V was cut by 2 bases and J by 3 bases, with 14 bases left in between. Germline V lookup: CDR1 MDHEN, CDR2 SYDVKM. The CDR3: CASSLGGKDLGNTIYF. CDR3 sequence (DNA): TGTGCCAGCAGTTTAGGAGGGAAGGACCTTGGAAACACCATATATTTT.

This clone was picked up one time. This rearrangement joins TRBV7-9 to TRBJ2-2, with 7 nucleotides matching TRBD2. The CDR3 runs to 18 residues. The trim removed 1 base at V and 5 bases at J, leaving 13 bases unmatched. Germline V gene sequence: CDR1 SEHNR, CDR2 FQNEAQ (reference sequence). The CDR3 protein is CASSLVAGGARGTGELFF. The CDR3 DNA reads as TGTGCCAGCAGCTTAGTTGCTGGCGGGGCGCGGGGGACCGGGGAGCTGTTTTTT.

This clone is a singleton in its sample. The V and J genes are TRBV5-1 and TRBJ2-5, with D hard to call. Germline V gene sequence: CDR1 SGHRS, CDR2 YFSETQ. The CDR3 runs to 12 residues. Trimming stripped 5 bases from V and 3 bases from J, with 8 bases between. The CDR3 protein is CASRAFEETQYF. For the CDR3, the DNA is TGCGCCAGCAGGGCTTTTGAAGAGACCCAGTACTTC.

This clone was seen just once. V is TRBV9 and J is TRBJ1-4; the D is unclear. This CDR3 has 14 residues. CDR1 is SGDLS and CDR2 is YYNGEE in the germline V gene. Trimming left V 0 bases short and J 5 bases short, with 8 bases between. The CDR3 coding sequence is TGTGCCAGCAGCGTAGAGGTTCAGAATGAAAAACTGTTTTTT. This sequence encodes CASSVEVQNEKLFF.

This chain joins TRBV2 and TRBJ1-4; perhaps TRBD1 as D (6 bases). In germline, CDR1 is SNHLY, CDR2 FYNNEI. With 6 bases removed from V and 8 bases from J, the gap between germline ends came to 16 bases. The CDR3 has 14 amino acids. The CDR3 DNA follows: TGTGCCAGCAGGATCGGACAGAGATGGGAAAAACTGTTTTTT. Translated, it gives CASRIGQRWEKLFF.

J is TRBJ1-2 and V is TRBV29-1, with D possibly being TRBD1 (5 bases). The CDR3 totals 11 residues. CDR1 is SQVTM, CDR2 ANQGSEA, per germline. The V end lost 0 bases, the J end lost 8 bases, and 7 bases lay between the germline ends. In nucleotides, the CDR3 is TGCAGCGTTGAAGAGGGACTGGGCTACACCTTC. It encodes CSVEEGLGYTF. Based on the CDR3 plus reference TRBV29-1 and TRBJ1-2, the full variable domain is SAVISQKPSRDICQRGTSLTIQCQVDSQVTMMFWYRQQPGQSLTLIATANQGSEATYESGFVIDKFPISRPNLTFSTLTVSNMSPEDSSIYLCSVEEGLGYTFGSGTRLTVV.

This chain's CDR3 is CASSYLGRGEQYF. The CDR3, as DNA: TGCGCCAGCAGTTACTTGGGCCGGGGAGAGCAGTACTTC. This chain links TRBV5-1 with TRBJ2-7; D may be TRBD2 (5 bases). Germline lookup yields CDR1 SGHRS and CDR2 YFSETQ. This CDR3 comprises 13 residues. V was trimmed by 5 bases and J by 7 bases, leaving 16 bases between them.

This sequence joins TRBV5-4 and TRBJ2-5, with D tentatively TRBD2 (6 bases). This CDR3 is 13 amino acids long. Germline CDR1 reads SGHNT; CDR2 reads YYREEE (reference sequence). V gave up 3 bases and J gave up 1 base, with 7 bases separating them. This CDR3 reads CASSSGGQETQYF. CDR3 nucleotides: TGTGCCAGCAGCTCCGGGGGCCAAGAGACCCAGTACTTC. The full variable domain, rest sourced from reference TRBV5-4 and TRBJ2-5, is ETGVTQSPTHLIKTRGQQVTLRCSSQSGHNTVSWYQQALGQGPQFIFQYYREEENGRGNFPPRFSGLQFPNYSSELNVNALELDDSALYLCASSSGGQETQYFGPGTRLLVL.